The present TCR beta chain was sequenced within a study of blood T cell repertoires in COVID-19. This clone was counted a single time. The CDR3 covers 11 residues. Trimming removed 1 base at V and 11 bases at J, with 8 bases between. Here immunoSEQ multiplex PCR was the method, and the copy in TCRdb shows in-frame clones only, minus some. The profile covers approximately 140,000 clones, with about 91% appearing a single time and about 28% taken by the ten largest. Source material: peripheral blood. The sequence was collected from a human donor in a cohort sampled during active COVID-19. The J gene is TRBJ1-1, the V gene TRBV12-3 or TRBV12-4; possibly TRBD1 for D (5 bases). DNA for the CDR3: TGTGCCAGCAGTTTAGGGGGGGATGCTTTCTTT. This translates into CASSLGGDAFF.